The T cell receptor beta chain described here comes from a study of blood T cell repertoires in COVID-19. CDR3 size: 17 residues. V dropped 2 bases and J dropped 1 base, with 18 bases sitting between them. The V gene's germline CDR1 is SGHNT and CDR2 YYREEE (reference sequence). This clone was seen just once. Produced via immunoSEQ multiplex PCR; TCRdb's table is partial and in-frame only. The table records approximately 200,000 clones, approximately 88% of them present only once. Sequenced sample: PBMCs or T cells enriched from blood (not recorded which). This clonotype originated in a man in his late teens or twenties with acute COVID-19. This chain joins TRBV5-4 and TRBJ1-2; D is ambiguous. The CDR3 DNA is TGTGCCAGCAGCTTCGGGAGGGTATTGAGGGATAACTATGGCTACACCTTC. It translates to CASSFGRVLRDNYGYTF.